The 28 T cell receptor beta chains below come from one sample, sequenced in a study of cytomegalovirus exposure and HLA in healthy donors. Primers included in the PCR were 60 Vbeta and 13 Jbeta primers. Clones were read by immunoSEQ multiplex PCR, and TCRdb kept only the in-frame ones, dropping some. The data show a few hundred thousand clones, around 81% seen once. The sequenced sample was PBMCs. These receptors were obtained from a woman aged 55-75 years in good health and CMV-seropositive.

The rearrangement joins TRBV5-5 to TRBJ2-1; the match to TRBD2 covers 12 bases. V gave up 7 bases and J gave up 9 bases; unmatched junction bases: 11. Germline V gene lookup returns CDR1 SGHKS and CDR2 YYEKEE (reference sequence). The CDR3 is 15 residues long. The CDR3 is CASRDQELAGGEQFF. CDR3 sequence (DNA): TGTGCCAGCCGAGACCAAGAACTAGCGGGAGGTGAGCAGTTCTTC.

This clone was detected a few times. This chain uses TRBV4-2 with TRBJ2-2; 7 nucleotides agree with TRBD2. Germline CDR1 and CDR2: LGHNA and YNFKEQ. J lost 7 bases, V lost 0 bases, and 14 bases had no gene match. The CDR3 runs 18 residues. DNA of the CDR3: TGTGCCAGCAGCCAAGATATTAGCGGGTTCGCTTCGGGCGGGGAGCTGTTTTTT. Protein sequence: CASSQDISGFASGGELFF.

The rearrangement uses TRBV7-3 and TRBJ2-1, with TRBD2 matching 11 bases. V was clipped by 5 bases and J by 6 bases; unmatched bases: 9. This CDR3 has 16 residues. Germline CDR1 SGHTA, CDR2 FQGTGA. The chain's CDR3 is CASSPPGLADINEQFF. The CDR3 region has the DNA TGTGCCAGCAGCCCTCCGGGACTAGCGGATATCAATGAGCAGTTCTTC.

The V call is TRBV7-3, the J call TRBJ2-1; 9 bases fit TRBD2. CDR1 is SGHTA, CDR2 FQGTGA, per germline. Losses at the gene ends were 6 bases for V and 0 bases for J; bases not matched to a gene: 0. The CDR3 has 14 residues. DNA for the CDR3: TGTGCCAGCAGTAGCGGGAGCTCCTACAATGAGCAGTTCTTC. It encodes CASSSGSSYNEQFF.

The DNA of the CDR3 is TGTGCCAGCAGCCTTACAGAACCGAACACTGAAGCTTTCTTT. As protein: CASSLTEPNTEAFF. The rearrangement uses TRBV28 and TRBJ1-1; D remains ambiguous. CDR3 length: 14 amino acids. The germline gives CDR1 MDHEN, CDR2 SYDVKM. The V and J ends lost 6 bases and 1 base respectively, with 12 bases between them. The complete variable domain, with remaining parts taken from reference TRBV28 and TRBJ1-1, reads DVKVTQSSRYLVKRTGEKVFLECVQDMDHENMFWYRQDPGLGLRLIYFSYDVKMKEKGDIPEGYSVSREKKERFSLILESASTNQTSMYLCASSLTEPNTEAFFGQGTRLTVV.

The chain uses TRBV7-9 and TRBJ1-4; possibly TRBD1 for D (6 bases). Germline V gene sequence: CDR1 SEHNR, CDR2 FQNEAQ (reference sequence). This CDR3 has 14 residues. V shed 1 base and J shed 4 bases, with 7 bases lying between them. CDR3 sequence (DNA): TGTGCCAGCAGCTTAGGGACAGTTAATGAAAAACTGTTTTTT. Protein product: CASSLGTVNEKLFF.

In its sample, this clone was seen a few times. CDR3 residues: CASSEITGAYEQYF. As DNA, the CDR3 is TGTGCCAGCAGTGAAATTACAGGGGCCTACGAGCAGTACTTC. V usage is TRBV2 and J usage is TRBJ2-7, with 7 bases identical to TRBD1. The CDR3 is made up of 14 amino acids. Germline trimming cut 2 bases from V and 2 bases from J; bases unmatched to any gene: 3. Germline CDR1 and CDR2: SNHLY and FYNNEI.

J is TRBJ1-2 and V is TRBV2, with TRBD1 matching 7 bases. V shed 4 bases and J 5 bases; nucleotides not matched to a gene: 4. The CDR3 extends over 13 amino acids. Germline CDR1 reads SNHLY; CDR2 reads FYNNEI. This CDR3 reads CASSGGRGYGYTF. The DNA for the CDR3 is TGTGCCAGCAGTGGGGGCAGGGGGTATGGCTACACCTTC.

This chain links TRBV7-9 with TRBJ2-3, with D perhaps TRBD2 (6 bases). This CDR3 has 14 amino acids. V lost 7 bases and J 2 bases, leaving 13 bases between the germline ends. Germline V gene sequence: CDR1 SEHNR, CDR2 FQNEAQ (reference sequence). DNA for the CDR3: TGTGCCAGCACCCGAGGAGGGACCACAGATACGCAGTATTTT. This translates into CASTRGGTTDTQYF.

The J gene is TRBJ1-3, the V gene TRBV6-6; no reliable D call. CDR1 and CDR2 from the germline V gene are MNHNY and SVGAGI (reference sequence). The V end was cut by 0 bases, the J end by 4 bases, with 7 bases between. The CDR3 contains 14 residues. CDR3 region: CASSYSEEGNTIYF. The CDR3 DNA is TGTGCCAGCAGTTACTCCGAGGAGGGAAACACCATATATTTT.

The chain recombines TRBV28 with TRBJ1-5; the D gene is possibly TRBD1 (5 bases). Trimming removed 3 bases at V and 3 bases at J, with 15 bases between. In germline, CDR1 is MDHEN, CDR2 SYDVKM. The CDR3 is 16 residues long. The CDR3 DNA is TGTGCCAGCAGTTTCCTCAGGGTTCAGCCCAATCAGCCCCAGCATTTT. This encodes CASSFLRVQPNQPQHF.

This clone has a handful of counts. The chain is built from TRBV27 and TRBJ2-1, with 8 bases matching TRBD2. The CDR3 is made up of 15 amino acids. After removal of 2 bases from V and 2 bases from J, the junction contained 2 bases not matched to a gene. Germline V gene lookup returns CDR1 MNHEY and CDR2 SMNVEV (reference sequence). The CDR3 loop is CASSLVAGPYNEQFF. Written as DNA, the CDR3 is TGTGCCAGCAGTTTAGTAGCGGGGCCCTACAATGAGCAGTTCTTC.

The V and J genes are TRBV19 and TRBJ2-7, with 10 bases matching TRBD1. The CDR3 spans 12 residues. The V segment lost 9 bases and the J segment 4 bases; nucleotides outside the gene matches: 3. CDR1 LNHDA and CDR2 SQIVND come from the germline V gene (reference sequence). The CDR3 DNA sequence: TGTGCCAGCGGACAGGGGGGTTACGAGCAGTACTTC. Translated, it gives CASGQGGYEQYF.

The chain carries TRBV14 and TRBJ2-3; 7 positions match TRBD2. The CDR3 totals 16 residues. The trim removed 3 bases at V and 2 bases at J, leaving 8 bases unmatched. Germline-derived CDR1 and CDR2 are SGHDN and FVKESK. CDR3: CASSQGRLALTDTQYF. In DNA, the CDR3 is TGTGCCAGCAGCCAGGGACGACTAGCCCTCACAGATACGCAGTATTTT.

The chain recombines TRBV2 with TRBJ2-1; 11 nucleotides line up with TRBD2. Trimming cost V 8 bases and J 0 bases; bases outside gene matches: 3. CDR1 is SNHLY and CDR2 is FYNNEI in the germline V gene. The CDR3 spans 15 residues. The CDR3 sequence is CASVTSGSSYNEQFF. In DNA, the CDR3 is TGTGCCAGCGTTACTAGCGGGAGCTCCTACAATGAGCAGTTCTTC.

The rearrangement uses TRBV5-4 and TRBJ2-7; D unresolved. The CDR3 is 13 residues long. V was clipped by 4 bases and J by 3 bases, with 11 bases between them. Germline-derived CDR1 and CDR2 are SGHNT and YYREEE (reference sequence). CDR3 nucleotide sequence: TGTGCCAGCAGCCCTGCGGTAGACTACGAGCAGTACTTC. Translating it yields CASSPAVDYEQYF.

The V gene is TRBV18, the J gene TRBJ2-2, with TRBD2 matching over 8 bases. J lost 2 bases, V lost 6 bases, and 11 bases had no gene match. Germline V gene sequence: CDR1 KGHSH, CDR2 LQKENI. The length of the CDR3 is 17 residues. CDR3 loop: CASSRIRLAPNTGELFF. The DNA of the CDR3 is TGTGCCAGCTCTCGAATCAGACTAGCGCCTAACACCGGGGAGCTGTTTTTT.

The table lists this clone with a few counts. The rearrangement uses TRBV6-5 and TRBJ1-5; D is uncertain. This CDR3 is 14 amino acids long. Looked up from germline, CDR1 is MNHEY and CDR2 is SVGAGI. The ends were cut back, 6 bases at V and 3 bases at J, with 12 bases in the middle. CDR3 loop: CASRDGGLNQPQHF. For the CDR3, the DNA is TGTGCCAGCAGAGATGGAGGCCTCAATCAGCCCCAGCATTTT.

V usage is TRBV7-9 and J usage is TRBJ2-3; 8 bases agree with TRBD2. Germline trimming cut 11 bases from V and 2 bases from J; bases unmatched to any gene: 18. The CDR3 sequence is 17 residues long. The germline gives CDR1 SEHNR, CDR2 FQNEAQ (reference sequence). DNA of the CDR3: TGTGCCGCCAGCACGAAGGTAACTAGCGGACTCACAGATACGCAGTATTTT. Translated: CAASTKVTSGLTDTQYF.

The gene calls are TRBV2 and TRBJ2-3, with 9 bases lining up with TRBD1. Germline CDR1 SNHLY, CDR2 FYNNEI. V shed 10 bases, J shed 6 bases, and the junction held 11 bases outside the gene matches. The CDR3 consists of 14 residues. The CDR3 DNA reads TGTGCCAAGGGATCCGGGACAGGGATGGATACGCAGTATTTT. Amino acids: CAKGSGTGMDTQYF.

The chain employs TRBV9 and TRBJ1-2; the D gene is possibly TRBD1 (5 bases). The V gene lost 3 bases and the J gene lost 3 bases, with 9 bases spanning the gap. The CDR3 has 13 residues. Per germline, CDR1 SGDLS and CDR2 YYNGEE. Here the CDR3 DNA reads TGTGCCAGCAGCGCCCAGGGCTACTATGGCTACACCTTC. Residues: CASSAQGYYGYTF.

The V call is TRBV14, the J call TRBJ1-2, with D maybe TRBD1 (6 bases). The CDR3 spans 14 residues. CDR1 SGHDN and CDR2 FVKESK come from the germline V gene. V was cut by 1 base and J by 6 bases, with 12 bases left in between. In nucleotides, the CDR3 is TGTGCCAGCAGCCAAGGAGGGCAGGGGCATGGCTACACCTTC. This sequence encodes CASSQGGQGHGYTF.

The rearrangement joins TRBV18 to TRBJ2-5, with a possible D match to TRBD1 (6 bases). Germline CDR1 is KGHSH and CDR2 is LQKENI. Deletions cut 3 bases from V and 4 bases from J, with 15 bases between. The CDR3 is made up of 15 amino acids. Written as DNA, the CDR3 is TGTGCCAGCTCACCCCCCAGGGGCGAGGGAGAGACCCAGTACTTC. This codes for CASSPPRGEGETQYF.

This clone was seen a few times. CDR3 sequence: CATLTGSQPYEQYF. In DNA form, the CDR3 reads TGTGCCACCCTAACCGGGTCCCAACCCTACGAGCAGTACTTC. V usage is TRBV27 and J usage is TRBJ2-7, with unresolved D. The V end was cut by 10 bases, the J end by 2 bases, with 18 bases between. The CDR3 spans 14 residues. Germline V gene lookup returns CDR1 MNHEY and CDR2 SMNVEV (reference sequence).

The chain combines TRBV6-1 with TRBJ2-5; 7 positions agree with TRBD1. TRBJ2-7 matches the DNA end more closely, so the J call is doubtful. Per germline, CDR1 MNHNS and CDR2 SASEGT. The CDR3 length is 13 residues. CDR3 coding DNA: TGTGCCAGCACAGGACAGGTCTCCTACGAGCAGTACTTC. Encoded protein: CASTGQVSYEQYF.

V and J are TRBV15 and TRBJ2-3; 7 bases fit TRBD1. This CDR3 has 18 amino acids. The germline V gene encodes CDR1 LNHNV and CDR2 YYDKDF (reference sequence). The trim removed 0 bases at V and 4 bases at J, leaving 13 bases unmatched. This chain's CDR3 is CATSRDLLGRGSADTQYF. The CDR3 DNA follows: TGTGCCACCAGCAGAGATCTTCTTGGCAGGGGGAGCGCAGATACGCAGTATTTT.

The chain couples TRBV28 to TRBJ1-1; possibly TRBD1 for D (6 bases). The V and J ends lost 7 bases and 6 bases respectively, with 18 bases between them. Germline V gene sequence: CDR1 MDHEN, CDR2 SYDVKM. The length of the CDR3 is 14 residues. In DNA form, the CDR3 reads TGTGCCAGCACCCCAACGGGGGGGCGTCCTGAAGCTTTCTTT. Translation: CASTPTGGRPEAFF.

The rearrangement joins TRBV7-9 to TRBJ1-2; 7 positions match TRBD1. This CDR3 is 13 amino acids long. Losses at the gene ends were 2 bases for V and 7 bases for J; bases not matched to a gene: 4. Per germline, CDR1 SEHNR and CDR2 FQNEAQ (reference sequence). The CDR3 reads CASSLQDRAGYTF. CDR3 bases: TGTGCCAGCAGCTTACAAGACAGGGCTGGCTACACCTTC.